This T cell receptor beta chain was captured by sequencing in a study of beta chain features in type 1 diabetes. Study summary: Patients shared similar age, gender and cell yields with healthy donors. General study results and limits: Any HLA effect on TCRB rearrangement was left unresolved by small sub-analyses.

Investigators reverse transcribed all isolated RNA, so they sequenced expressed TCRB transcripts. Clones were sequenced by immunoSEQ multiplex PCR, and TCRdb holds only the in-frame ones, with some missing. The sample carries nearly 350,000 clones, roughly 8% recorded once. This clone came up a few times. Its target is unknown. Between the trimmed V and J ends, which lost 3 bases and 4 bases, there was a span of 7 bases. The germline V gene has CDR1 SEHNR and CDR2 FQNEAQ (reference sequence). This CDR3 has 13 amino acids. CD45RO/CCR7/CD25/CD127/CD95/CD27 staining was used to isolate CD4+ naive, central memory, regulatory and stem cell-like memory cells by sorting. Sorted populations all had greater than 95% purity.

The clonotype originates from a woman aged 18-35 years in good health. What was sequenced was central memory CD4+ T cells from blood. This chain connects TRBV7-9 to TRBJ2-1; D is uncertain. The CDR3 coding sequence is TGTGCCAGCAGCTTCCGAGTTTACAATGAGCAGTTCTTC. This sequence encodes CASSFRVYNEQFF.